This T cell receptor beta chain was observed in a study of shared clonotypes between healthy human individuals. Germline values: CDR1 MNHEY, CDR2 SMNVEV (reference sequence). V was shortened by 2 bases and J by 1 base, with 14 bases between the two germline ends. The CDR3 sequence is 16 residues long. Libraries were prepared by immunoSEQ multiplex PCR; TCRdb keeps only in-frame clonotypes and omits some of them. Of about 1.1 million clones detected, roughly 80% appear once; the ten largest clones hold roughly 0.9%. The source is a man aged 18 to 35 in good health. Some clones in this sample may be carry-over from other donors' samples. The specimen was memory CD4+ T cells from PBMCs. As to subset: CD45RA-negative fraction. This chain connects TRBV27 to TRBJ1-1; maybe TRBD1 (6 bases). The CDR3 is CASSLGRGRRNTEAFF. CDR3 nucleotides: TGTGCCAGCAGTTTAGGCAGGGGTCGGCGGAACACTGAAGCTTTCTTT.